These 20 T cell receptor delta chains were all obtained from the same sample, sequenced in a study of γδ T cells in repeated Plasmodium falciparum infection. TCRdb redid the clone calls on the multiplex PCR reads with CATT. Of 93,000 or so delta-chain clones detected, 0.85% to 1% appear once; the ten largest clones hold roughly 9.9%. Gammadelta T cells were flow-sorted from PBMC into Vgamma9/Vdelta2+ and Vdelta2-negative populations for bulk analysis. The sequenced sample was gamma-delta T cells from blood. The source is a pool of human donors (malaria-infected and uninfected, not separated).

This clone was picked up a small number of times. TCRdb assigns this DNA the protein of a much larger clone, which departs from its translation at residue 5; this likely reflects a read error, and the protein shown comes from translating the DNA. The V and J genes are TRDV1 and TRDJ1; D is uncertain. The J gene, absent from TCRdb, was called here by matching the DNA to germline. The length of the CDR3 is 15 residues. The germline CDR1 and CDR2 sequences are TSWWSYY and QGS. Trimming cost V 4 bases and J 3 bases, with 15 bases left between them. CDR3 DNA sequence: TGTGCTCTTGGGGGACCGGACAGTAGGGCCGATAAACTCATCTTT. Translation gives CALGGPDSRADKLIF.

This clone has just a few counts. The protein held in TCRdb is that of a much larger clone and does not match this DNA's translation at residue 4, likely because of a read error; the protein shown is translated from the DNA. This sequence joins TRDV1 and TRDJ1; D not certain. TCRdb supplies no J gene; here it was assigned by aligning the nucleotide sequence to germline. The germline V gene encodes CDR1 TSWWSYY and CDR2 QGS. CDR3 length: 16 residues. DNA for the CDR3: TGTGCTCTTGAGGAACTTATCCCCCAAAAGGAGGGTAAACTCATCTTT. Residues: CALEELIPQKEGKLIF.

Notes on this clone: A far more abundant clone sits one base away, making this likely a read error. Distinct nucleotide sequences in the sample also encode this CDR3. V gene TRDV1 was called; the J gene was not; the table's D call, TRDD3, was not checked against the DNA. The CDR3 extends over 18 amino acids. Looked up from germline, CDR1 is TSWWSYY and CDR2 is QGS. CDR3 DNA: TGTGCTCTTGGGGAACGTGGAGCGGGGATACTGGGTACCGATAAGCTCATCTTT. Translating it yields CALGERGAGILGTDKLIF.

This clone showed up just a few times. The amino acid sequence in TCRdb belongs to a much larger clone and departs from this DNA's translation at residue 16, likely a sequencing read error; the sequence shown is translated from the DNA. The J segment was not called; the V segment is TRDV2; TRDD3, the D gene given by the table, was not confirmed from the DNA. Germline values: CDR1 GEAIGNYY, CDR2 EKD. The length of the CDR3 is 18 residues. CDR3 residues: CACDTLGISVGYTDKHIF. The CDR3, as DNA: TGTGCCTGTGACACCCTGGGGATTTCTGTGGGGTACACCGATAAACACATCTTT.

This clone was detected a few times. This DNA's translation and the protein TCRdb lists, from a much larger clone, do not match at residue 11, likely due to a read error; the protein shown is translated from the DNA. The chain employs TRDV1 and TRDJ1, with unresolved D. TCRdb lists no J gene, so it was determined here by aligning the DNA to germline. Germline V gene lookup returns CDR1 TSWWSYY and CDR2 QGS. V was shortened by 10 bases and J by 1 base, with 31 bases between the two germline ends. The CDR3 runs 19 residues. CDR3 DNA sequence: TGTGCTCCGCAGGGCCCTTTCCCTCCATCGCACGAGGCCACCGATAAACTCATCTTT. It is translated as CAPQGPFPPSHEATDKLIF.

In regard to this clone: This DNA's translation differs at residue 13 from TCRdb's protein, which comes from a much larger clone; a read error is likely, and the protein shown is translated from the DNA. The gene calls are TRDV2 and TRDJ1; 10 nucleotides match TRDD3. TCRdb carries no J gene annotation; the J gene was assigned here by matching the DNA with germline. The CDR3 is 16 residues long. Germline CDR1 GEAIGNYY, CDR2 EKD. In DNA form, the CDR3 reads TGTGCCTGTGACACCGGGGGATACGGCTACACCGATGAACTCATCTTT. This gives the protein CACDTGGYGYTDELIF.

On this clone itself: Translating this DNA gives a protein that differs at residue 7 from the TCRdb one, which belongs to a much larger clone; a read error is likely, and the protein shown is this translation. This chain links TRDV2 with TRDJ1; TRDD2 is a possible D gene (5 bases). Here the J gene came from matching the DNA to germline, since TCRdb omits it. Germline V gene data show CDR1 as GEAIGNYY and CDR2 as EKD. The length of the CDR3 is 17 residues. V was clipped by 4 bases and J by 1 base, with 21 bases between them. The CDR3 spells CACDSRSIPTFTDKLIF. In DNA form, the CDR3 reads TGTGCCTGTGATTCCCGGTCTATACCTACCTTCACCGATAAACTCATCTTT.

With regard to this clone: TCRdb's protein for this DNA is that of a much larger clone and differs from the translation at residue 11, likely a read error; the protein shown is the DNA translation. The genes are TRDV2 and TRDJ1, with 7 bases fitting TRDD3. TCRdb carries no J gene annotation; the J gene was assigned here by matching the DNA with germline. This CDR3 region has 16 residues. Germline CDR1 GEAIGNYY, CDR2 EKD. V shed 3 bases, J shed 3 bases, and the junction held 12 bases outside the gene matches. CDR3 region: CACDFIRGMGPDKLIF. The DNA for the CDR3 is TGTGCCTGTGACTTTATACGGGGGATGGGACCCGATAAACTCATCTTT.

As for this clone: A read error likely explains this, since a far larger clone differs by one base. The sample has other DNA sequences that encode this CDR3 too. The J gene went uncalled, whereas the V gene is TRDV2; TRDD3 is the table's D call, not checked against the DNA. Germline V gene data show CDR1 as GEAIGNYY and CDR2 as EKD. The CDR3 is 13 amino acids. CDR3 sequence (DNA): TGTGCCTGTGACTCGGTACTGGGCGATAAACTTATCTTT. Translation gives CACDSVLGDKLIF.

This clone was observed a few times. The protein held in TCRdb is that of a much larger clone and does not match this DNA's translation at residue 11, likely because of a read error; the protein shown is translated from the DNA. This sequence joins TRDV2 and TRDJ1, with TRDD3 matching 10 bases. TCRdb carries no J gene annotation; the J gene was assigned here by matching the DNA with germline. V trimming: 3 bases; J trimming: 0 bases; junction bases outside the gene matches: 18. CDR3 length: 20 amino acids. Germline assignment: CDR1 GEAIGNYY and CDR2 EKD. CDR3 protein: CACDSVNDWGMPNYTDKLIF. In nucleotides, the CDR3 is TGTGCCTGTGACTCCGTCAATGACTGGGGGATGCCTAACTACACCGATAAACTCATCTTT.

This clone has more than one count but fewer than ten. TCRdb records a much larger clone's protein for this DNA, with a difference at residue 4 that likely arises from a read error; the protein given is the translation of the DNA. The V gene is TRDV1, the J gene TRDJ2, with D perhaps assigned TRDD2 or TRDD3 (5 bases each). The J gene was not available in TCRdb and was assigned here by matching the DNA to germline segments. Germline lookup yields CDR1 TSWWSYY and CDR2 QGS. The CDR3 spans 26 residues. The CDR3 loop is CALREKPADGAYRRWFGIRDSRELFF. CDR3 nucleotide sequence: TGTGCTCTTAGGGAAAAGCCCGCCGACGGGGCCTACCGACGATGGTTCGGGATCCGGGACAGTAGGGAACTCTTCTTT.

A note on this clone: A read error likely explains this, since a far larger clone differs by one base. Different DNA sequences within this sample yield the same CDR3. The chain carries TRDV2 and TRDJ1; 11 bases align to TRDD3. The J gene, absent from TCRdb, was called here by matching the DNA to germline. This CDR3 has 19 residues. Germline V gene lookup returns CDR1 GEAIGNYY and CDR2 EKD. CDR3 DNA sequence: TGTGCCTGCGACACCGTACGAGGTGGGGGATACGCGAGCACCGATAAACTCATCTTT. Protein product: CACDTVRGGGYASTDKLIF.

This clone appeared a few times. The protein TCRdb lists belongs to a much larger clone and differs from this DNA's translation at residue 13, which points to a read error; the protein shown is made from the DNA. The chain uses TRDV1 and TRDJ1; D may be TRDD3 (6 bases). This CDR3 has 17 residues. Germline V gives CDR1 TSWWSYY, CDR2 QGS. The CDR3 protein is CALGSIRGWGVTEKLIF. The CDR3 DNA sequence: TGTGCTCTTGGGTCAATTCGAGGGTGGGGGGTCACCGAGAAACTCATCTTT.

On this clone itself: This sequence is one base from a far larger clone and is likely a read error. This specimen includes other DNA sequences encoding the same CDR3. The chain has TRDV1 and TRDJ1, with 8 bases identical to TRDD2. No J segment appears in TCRdb, so it was assigned here by matching the sequence to germline. This CDR3 is built from 18 residues. Germline CDR1 reads TSWWSYY; CDR2 reads QGS. The CDR3 spells CALSHFLQRLYNTDKLIF. In DNA, the CDR3 is TGCGCTCTTTCCCACTTCCTACAAAGACTCTATAACACCGATAAACTCATCTTT.

With regard to this clone: The translation of this DNA and the TCRdb protein of a much larger clone differ at residue 14, probably owing to a read error; the protein shown here is translated from the DNA. The genes are TRDV1 and TRDJ1, with TRDD3 matching over 12 bases. The J gene, left out of TCRdb, was set here by checking the DNA against germline. This CDR3 comprises 18 residues. Germline-derived CDR1 and CDR2 are TSWWSYY and QGS. Trimming cost V 2 bases and J 7 bases; bases outside gene matches: 14. This CDR3 reads CALGESEFWGIRGGKLIF. In DNA form, the CDR3 reads TGTGCTCTTGGGGAATCTGAGTTCTGGGGGATACGAGGCGGTAAACTCATCTTT.

Points on this clone: This DNA translates differently at residue 15 from the TCRdb protein, which is that of a much larger clone; a read error is likely, and the protein shown is the DNA's own translation. This chain joins TRDV1 and TRDJ1; 9 positions match TRDD3. TCRdb lists no J gene, so it was determined here by aligning the DNA to germline. This CDR3 spans 21 amino acids. Per the germline V gene, CDR1 is TSWWSYY and CDR2 is QGS. The trim removed 5 bases at V and 1 base at J, leaving 23 bases unmatched. The DNA for the CDR3 is TGTGCTCTTGGGCTCCTTCCTGACGTACTGGGGGACCAACCTAGCACCGATAAACTCATCTTT. This gives the protein CALGLLPDVLGDQPSTDKLIF.

As for this clone: This likely traces to a read error, being one base from a far larger clone. V usage is TRDV2 and J usage is TRDJ1, with 13 bases lining up with TRDD3. TCRdb is silent on the J gene; assignment here came from matching the DNA to germline. Looked up from germline, CDR1 is GEAIGNYY and CDR2 is EKD. This CDR3 is built from 19 residues. The CDR3 here is CACDSPSLLGDTGSDKLIF. The CDR3 bases are TGCGCCTGTGACTCCCCGTCCCTACTGGGGGATACGGGGTCCGATAAACTCATCTTT.

In regard to this clone: This likely stems from a read error, as it lies one base from a far larger clone. This sample includes further DNA sequences coding for the same CDR3. The chain combines TRDV1 with TRDJ3, with D tentatively TRDD3 (5 bases). The J gene was not available in TCRdb and was assigned here by matching the DNA to germline segments. The germline gives CDR1 TSWWSYY, CDR2 QGS. The V end lost 3 bases, the J end lost 1 base, and 19 bases lay between the germline ends. This CDR3 contains 20 residues. For the CDR3, the DNA is TGTGCTCTTGGGGAGCTAGCGTATACCAGGGGATCCTGGGACACCCGACAGATGTTTTTC. It encodes CALGELAYTRGSWDTRQMFF.

Remarks on this clone: This likely stems from a read error, as it lies one base from a far larger clone. This CDR3 is also generated by other DNA sequences in the sample. J is TRDJ2 and V is TRDV2, with 8 bases identical to TRDD3. The J gene, missing from TCRdb, was assigned here through DNA to germline matching. Germline lookup yields CDR1 GEAIGNYY and CDR2 EKD. This CDR3 region has 19 residues. The J segment lost 5 bases and the V segment lost 4 bases, leaving 20 bases of the junction unmatched. CDR3 in amino acids: CACDPSSNVTGGLTAQLFF. The CDR3 region has the DNA TGTGCCTGTGATCCATCATCGAATGTTACTGGGGGTCTAACAGCACAACTCTTCTTT.

This clone was counted many times. This probably arose from a read error, given a far larger clone one base away. The sample has other DNA sequences that encode this CDR3 too. The chain combines TRAV38-2/DV8 with TRDJ1, with TRDD3 matching over 13 bases. As TCRdb names no J gene, one was assigned here on the basis of a DNA match to germline. V shed 9 bases, J shed 3 bases, and the junction held 29 bases outside the gene matches. Germline CDR1 TSESDYY, CDR2 QEAYKQQN. This CDR3 is 22 amino acids long. The CDR3 DNA follows: TGTGCTTCCTTCCTAGAAACCCATTACTGGGGGATACGCGTAGGGGGCCCCGATAAACTCATCTTT. This encodes CASFLETHYWGIRVGGPDKLIF.